This TCR beta chain was sequenced for a study of blood T cell repertoires in COVID-19 (dated by TCRdb to the early 2020s). For the study in its entirety: Samples covering the acute and convalescent phases of COVID-19 were provided by collaborators in the United States, Italy and Spain. The dataset comprised deeply sampled blood TCRbeta repertoires from subjects exposed to, actively infected with, or recovered from COVID-19. The material from the prospective study consisted of cDNA or gDNA derived from T cells, B-cell-depleted T cells, or PBMCs. The repertoires were released in a freely available public database intended as a resource for research on the immune response to SARS-CoV-2. Samples came from the ongoing ImmuneRACE study (first 160 participants) plus 1,254 subjects from 6 global collaborators. HLA class I and class II types, where available, came from metadata supplied by the sample provider rather than from assay-based typing. Nearly every sample came with metadata listing a de-identified subject ID, COVID-19 status, age in years and sex.

TCRbeta CDR3 regions were amplified from genomic DNA using the immunoSEQ Assay, a bias-controlled multiplex PCR. The source study handled its data this way. The number of nucleated cells in each sample was estimated by amplification of reference gene primers within the assay. Sequence reads were collapsed and filtered to measure the absolute abundance of every unique TCRbeta CDR3 rearrangement. For each sample, productive Simpson clonality was calculated by taking the square root of Simpson's diversity index across productive rearrangements. In TCRdb, the immuneACCESS table is reduced to in-frame sequences with V and J assigned. These tables do not hold every clone; where another copy was compared, an unresolved V gene accounts for under half, and the others remain unexplained. V and J calls and clone size are given by that table; D and trimming were obtained from the DNA. Recorded for this sample are some 200,000 clones; about 90% of them occurred a single time. Of the sample, about 1.3% is held by the ten largest clones.

The collaborating institutions used their own protocols to collect whole blood in K2EDTA tubes. For TCRbeta analysis, collaborator samples were shipped as frozen whole blood, as isolated PBMCs, or as DNA extracted from either sample type. What the authors observed across the whole study: How much clinical and demographic metadata was included differed by source and by participant, and the metadata was provided uncurated.

As to this clone: Its antigen target is currently unknown. The input lacks base qualities; no much larger clone sits a single base away.

The sample was peripheral blood. The source of this sequence is a man younger than 45 with acute or convalescent COVID-19.

The sequenced DNA is TGTGCCAGCAGTAGGAGGGCTGAAGAGACCCAGTACTTC. This translates into CASSRRAEETQYF. The chain employs TRBV6-5 and TRBJ2-5; the D region possibly corresponds to TRBD2 (6 bases align). Inclusive of the bounding cysteine and phenylalanine, the CDR3 is 13 residues long. Of the read, only the CDR3 DNA is kept; its 39 bases are in frame from base 1. In the germline V gene, CDR1 corresponds to MNHEY and CDR2 to SVGAGI. V is reduced by 5 bases and J by 3 bases, leaving a spacing of 10 bases between them.